This entry concerns a single T cell receptor (beta chain). Trimming took 4 bases from V and 7 from J, leaving 10 bases between them. The CDR3 has 13 residues. Germline V lookup: CDR1 MNHEY, CDR2 SMNVEV (reference sequence). Original data processing: Amplification of reference gene primers was used by the study to estimate nucleated cell counts. Assay used: immunoSEQ multiplex PCR; TCRdb lists only in-frame clones, some missing. That table gives V, J and clone size, and the DNA gave D and trimming. Seen here are some 270,000 clones, roughly nine tenths observed once, and the top ten hold around 1.5%. This record comes from a study of blood T cell repertoires in COVID-19. Whole-study context: Whether acute or convalescent, the COVID-19 samples came from the United States, Italy and Spain. Sample material is recorded as cDNA or gDNA derived from T cells, B-cell-depleted T cells, or PBMCs.

Sequencing was done on a sample of peripheral blood. The genes are TRBV27 and TRBJ2-2; D possibly corresponds to TRBD1 (6 bases). The receptor was derived from a woman aged 60 to 75 who had recovered from COVID-19. This CDR3 is CASSSYRDGELFF. For the CDR3, the DNA is TGTGCCAGCAGTTCTTACAGGGACGGGGAGCTGTTTTTT.